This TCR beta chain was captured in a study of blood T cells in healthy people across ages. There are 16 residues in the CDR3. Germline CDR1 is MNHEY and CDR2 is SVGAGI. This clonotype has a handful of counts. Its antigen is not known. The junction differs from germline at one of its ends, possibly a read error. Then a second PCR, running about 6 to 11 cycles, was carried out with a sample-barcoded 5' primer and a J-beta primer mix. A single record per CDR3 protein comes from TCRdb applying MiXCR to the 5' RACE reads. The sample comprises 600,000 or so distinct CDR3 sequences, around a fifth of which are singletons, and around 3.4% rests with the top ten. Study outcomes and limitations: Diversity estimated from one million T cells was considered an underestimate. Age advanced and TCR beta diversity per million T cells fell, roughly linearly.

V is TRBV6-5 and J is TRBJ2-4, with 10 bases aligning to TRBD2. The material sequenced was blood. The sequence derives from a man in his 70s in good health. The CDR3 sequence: CASSDISGRSKNIQHF. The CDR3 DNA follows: TGTGCCAGCAGTGACATTAGCGGGAGGTCCAAAAACATTCAACACTTC.